The rows below give T cell receptor beta chains drawn from one sample of a study of T cell changes during pregnancy in multiple sclerosis. Some clones are missing from TCRdb's copy, which holds only in-frame ones; the method was immunoSEQ multiplex PCR. The data contain approximately 68,000 clones, about nine tenths of them seen just once; the ten biggest clones take up approximately 1.5%. The source material was peripheral blood, sampled in the second trimester of pregnancy. The receptors shown here come from a female donor with multiple sclerosis, enrolled in a pregnancy study. Both conserved end residues are part of each CDR3. D genes are given only for firm matches. Expanded clones are given a class, and other clones once, few, many or no size at all.

TRBV7-9	TRBJ2-3	NA	NA	CASSPPTGGGVDTQYF	TGTGCCAGCAGCCCCCCGACAGGTGGGGGTGTAGATACGCAGTATTTT
TRBV6-6	TRBJ2-3	TRBD2	NA	CASSEPGLAPDTQYF	TGTGCCAGCAGCGAACCGGGACTAGCGCCAGATACGCAGTATTTT
TRBV6-1	TRBJ1-2	NA	NA	CASSPIQGSSGYTF	TGTGCCAGCAGCCCGATACAGGGAAGTTCTGGCTACACCTTC
TRBV25-1	TRBJ2-7	NA	once	CASRQGDEQYF	TGTGCCAGTCGACAAGGGGACGAGCAGTACTTC
TRBV11-2	TRBJ1-2	NA	NA	CASSSPRLGRNYGYTF	TGTGCCAGCAGCTCCCCCCGGTTGGGCAGGAACTATGGCTACACCTTC
TRBV27	TRBJ2-1	TRBD1	once	CASSAQGELGEQFF	TGTGCCAGCAGTGCACAGGGGGAGCTGGGTGAGCAGTTCTTC
TRBV19	TRBJ2-7	TRBD1	NA	CASRPTGQGVWYEQYF	TGTGCCAGTAGACCCACAGGACAGGGGGTTTGGTACGAGCAGTACTTC
TRBV5-1	TRBJ1-1	TRBD1	NA	CASSLVSVRGRTEAFF	TGCGCCAGCAGCTTGGTTAGTGTGAGGGGGCGAACTGAAGCTTTCTTT
TRBV7-9	TRBJ1-1	TRBD1	NA	CASSADRGVTEAFF	TGTGCCAGCAGCGCCGACAGGGGCGTCACTGAAGCTTTCTTT
TRBV6-5	TRBJ1-1	NA	NA	CASRARGHLNTEAFF	TGTGCCAGCAGAGCCCGAGGACACCTGAACACTGAAGCTTTCTTT
TRBV5-5	TRBJ2-1	TRBD2	NA	CASSLAGLAGEFSSYNEQFF	TGTGCCAGCAGCTTGGCTGGACTAGCGGGGGAATTTAGCTCCTACAATGAGCAGTTCTTC
TRBV19	TRBJ2-2	NA	NA	CASTLGSAGELFF	TGTGCCAGTACCCTCGGTAGCGCCGGGGAGCTGTTTTTT
TRBV9	TRBJ2-7	NA	NA	CASSVGWSAPTFYEQYF	TGTGCCAGCAGCGTAGGATGGAGCGCGCCAACTTTCTACGAGCAGTACTTC
TRBV7-9	TRBJ2-2	NA	NA	CASSLQDTGELFF	TGTGCCAGCAGCCTACAGGACACCGGGGAGCTGTTTTTT
TRBV5-1	TRBJ1-2	NA	NA	CASSLQGDGYTF	TGCGCCAGCAGCCTACAGGGTGATGGCTACACCTTC
TRBV5-1	TRBJ2-1	TRBD2	NA	CASSLGPATSGNEQFF	TGCGCCAGCAGCTTGGGACCCGCGACTAGCGGTAATGAGCAGTTCTTC
TRBV7-9	TRBJ2-2	TRBD2	NA	CASSPRGGANTGELFF	TGTGCCAGCAGCCCCCGGGGGGGAGCGAACACCGGGGAGCTGTTTTTT
TRBV5-6	TRBJ1-2	TRBD1	NA	CASSLAGQGVLGF	TGTGCCAGCAGCTTGGCGGGACAGGGCGTGTTGGGCTTC
TRBV4-3	TRBJ1-1	NA	once	CASSRSTENTEAFF	TGCGCCAGCAGCCGGTCGACAGAGAACACTGAAGCTTTCTTT
TRBV4-3	TRBJ2-1	TRBD1	NA	CASSQGQGNEQFF	TGCGCCAGCAGCCAAGGACAGGGCAATGAGCAGTTCTTC
TRBV29-1	TRBJ2-7	TRBD2	NA	CSVEPNLAGGPYEQYF	TGCAGCGTTGAACCAAATTTAGCGGGGGGGCCCTACGAGCAGTACTTC
TRBV7-2	TRBJ2-7	NA	NA	CASSYVANQVAEQYF	TGTGCCAGCAGCTACGTAGCGAATCAGGTCGCCGAGCAGTACTTC
TRBV7-9	TRBJ2-1	TRBD2	NA	CASSPGTSGGPAYNEQFF	TGTGCCAGCAGTCCTGGGACTAGCGGGGGCCCAGCCTACAATGAGCAGTTCTTC
TRBV19	TRBJ1-5	TRBD1	NA	CASNPTGSDQPQHF	TGTGCCAGTAATCCGACAGGGTCGGATCAGCCCCAGCATTTT
TRBV19	TRBJ1-5	TRBD1	NA	CASSITGGNQPQHF	TGTGCCAGTAGTATTACAGGGGGCAATCAGCCCCAGCATTTT
TRBV7-9	TRBJ1-2	NA	NA	CASTTGGALFGYTF	TGTGCCAGCACCACGGGAGGGGCGCTGTTTGGCTACACCTTC
TRBV2	TRBJ2-7	TRBD2	NA	CASHQRGGPHEQYF	TGTGCCAGCCACCAACGGGGGGGCCCCCACGAGCAGTACTTC
TRBV5-5	TRBJ1-2	TRBD1	NA	CASSLEAGGPASFNYGYTF	TGTGCCAGCAGCTTGGAGGCAGGGGGTCCCGCTTCCTTTAACTATGGCTACACCTTC
TRBV29-1	TRBJ1-2	TRBD1	NA	CSVGQGASYGYTF	TGCAGCGTTGGACAGGGGGCGTCCTATGGCTACACCTTC
TRBV11-3	TRBJ2-1	TRBD2	NA	CASSQTSGSFVEQFF	TGTGCCAGCAGCCAGACTAGCGGGAGTTTTGTTGAGCAGTTCTTC
TRBV5-6	TRBJ1-1	TRBD1	NA	CASSLSDRGLNTEAFF	TGTGCCAGCAGCTTGTCGGACAGGGGACTGAACACTGAAGCTTTCTTT
TRBV7-9	TRBJ1-1	NA	NA	CASSFRFRWGLDTEAFF	TGTGCCAGCAGCTTTAGGTTCCGGTGGGGCTTGGACACTGAAGCTTTCTTT
TRBV5-4	TRBJ2-5	NA	NA	CASSLVGETQYF	TGTGCCAGCAGCTTGGTCGGGGAGACCCAGTACTTC
TRBV7-9	TRBJ2-3	NA	NA	CASSQTDTQYF	TGTGCCAGCAGCCAGACAGATACGCAGTATTTT
TRBV12-5	TRBJ2-3	TRBD1	few	CASGSDRDPSTDTQYF	TGTGCTAGTGGTTCCGACAGGGACCCTAGCACAGATACGCAGTATTTT
TRBV5-1	TRBJ2-1	NA	NA	CASSWGDSYNEQFF	TGCGCCAGCAGCTGGGGGGACAGCTACAATGAGCAGTTCTTC
TRBV5-1	TRBJ2-7	NA	few	CASSVEPESYEQYF	TGCGCCAGCAGTGTGGAGCCGGAATCCTACGAGCAGTACTTC
TRBV30	TRBJ1-1	NA	NA	CAWSVERSEAFF	TGTGCCTGGAGTGTTGAGCGGAGTGAAGCTTTCTTT
TRBV7-2	TRBJ2-3	TRBD2	NA	CASSFLAGGPGTDTQYF	TGTGCCAGCAGCTTCCTAGCGGGGGGGCCAGGCACAGATACGCAGTATTTT
TRBV10-1	TRBJ2-3	NA	NA	CASSVRGDTQYF	TGCGCCAGCAGTGTCCGGGGAGATACGCAGTATTTT
TRBV4-2	TRBJ2-7	TRBD1	NA	CASSQETGTGGDEQYF	TGTGCCAGCAGCCAAGAAACCGGGACAGGGGGCGACGAGCAGTACTTC
TRBV19	TRBJ2-1	NA	NA	CASSIQAHNEQFF	TGTGCCAGTAGTATTCAAGCACACAATGAGCAGTTCTTC
TRBV30	TRBJ1-1	TRBD1	large	CASDRERYTEAFF	TGTGCCTCGGACAGGGAGCGGTACACTGAAGCTTTCTTT
TRBV6-1	TRBJ2-3	TRBD1	NA	CASSGGQWSADTQYF	TGTGCCAGCAGTGGGGGACAGTGGAGTGCAGATACGCAGTATTTT
TRBV2	TRBJ1-5	NA	NA	CASRPTDVSNQPQHF	TGTGCCAGCAGACCGACAGATGTTAGCAATCAGCCCCAGCATTTT
TRBV25-1	TRBJ2-7	TRBD1	NA	CASSDWDRGNEQYF	TGTGCCAGCAGTGACTGGGACAGGGGTAACGAGCAGTACTTC